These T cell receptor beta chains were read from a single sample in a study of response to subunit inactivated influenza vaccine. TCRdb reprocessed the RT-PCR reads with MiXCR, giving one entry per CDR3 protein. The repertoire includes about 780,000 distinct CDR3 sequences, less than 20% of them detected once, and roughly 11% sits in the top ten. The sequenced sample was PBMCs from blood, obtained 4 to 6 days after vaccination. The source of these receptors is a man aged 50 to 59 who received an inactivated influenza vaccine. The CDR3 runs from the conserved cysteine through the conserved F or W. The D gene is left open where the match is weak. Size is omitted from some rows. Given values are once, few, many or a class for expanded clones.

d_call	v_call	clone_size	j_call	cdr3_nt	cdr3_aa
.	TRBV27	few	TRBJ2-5	TGTGCCAGCAGTACCCTCCCCCCCCAAGAGACCCAGTACTTC	CASSTLPPQETQYF
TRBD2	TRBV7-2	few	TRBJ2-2	TGTGCCAGCAGCGACGGGGGGGCCACCGGGGAGCTGTTTTTT	CASSDGGATGELFF
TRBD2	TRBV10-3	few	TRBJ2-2	TGTGCCATCAGAGGGACTAGCGTCACCGGGGAGCTGTTTTTT	CAIRGTSVTGELFF
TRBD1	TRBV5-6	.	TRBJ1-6	TGTGCCAGCAGCTTGAGGACAGGATCCTATAATTCACCCCTCCACTTT	CASSLRTGSYNSPLHF
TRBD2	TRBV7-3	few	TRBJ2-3	TGTGCCAGCAGCTTACGCGGCGGGAGGACAGATACGCAGTATTTT	CASSLRGGRTDTQYF
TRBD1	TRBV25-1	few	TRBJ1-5	TGTGCCAGCAGTGGGACAGGGGGCCCGGGGCAGCCCCAGCATTTT	CASSGTGGPGQPQHF
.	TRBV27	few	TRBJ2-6	TGTGCCAGCAGCTACCTTGCGGGGACAGCTACTTCCTCTGGGGCCAACGTCCTGACTTTC	CASSYLAGTATSSGANVLTF
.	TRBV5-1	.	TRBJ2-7	TGCGCCAGCAGCCCCTATCCCGGGCAGGGACATTCCTACGAGCAGTACTTC	CASSPYPGQGHSYEQYF
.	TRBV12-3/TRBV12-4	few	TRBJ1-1	TGTGCCAGCAGTCCTAGACGAGACGGTCCGCAAGAAGCTTTCTTT	CASSPRRDGPQEAFF
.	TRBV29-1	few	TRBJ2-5	TGCAGCGCCAAGGACAGCGCCCAAGAGACCCAGTACTTC	CSAKDSAQETQYF
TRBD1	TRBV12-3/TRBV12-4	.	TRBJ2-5	TGTGCCAGCACCGTGACAGGGGAAGAAGAGACCCAGTACTTC	CASTVTGEEETQYF
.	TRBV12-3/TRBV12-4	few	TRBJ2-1	TGTGCCAGCAGTTTTGGTGATTTAGGGAATGGCGATGAGCAGTTCTTC	CASSFGDLGNGDEQFF
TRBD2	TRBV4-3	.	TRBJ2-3	TGCGCCAGCAGCCCCGGACTAGCGGGAGGTTCTAGCACAGATACGCAGTATTTT	CASSPGLAGGSSTDTQYF
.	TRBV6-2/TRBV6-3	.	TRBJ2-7	TGTGCCAGCAGTAAGCGACCATACCTTGACTCCTACGAGCAGTACTTC	CASSKRPYLDSYEQYF
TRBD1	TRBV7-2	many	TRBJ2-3	TGTGCCAGCAGCTCCGGGACAGGGCTCAAAGATACGCAGTATTTT	CASSSGTGLKDTQYF
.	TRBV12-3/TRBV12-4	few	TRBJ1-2	TGTGCCAGCAGAATCGACGGTGGCTATGGCTACACCTTC	CASRIDGGYGYTF
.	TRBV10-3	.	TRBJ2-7	TGTGCCATCAGTGAGAGTCCAGGGGGGAACGAGCAGTACTTC	CAISESPGGNEQYF
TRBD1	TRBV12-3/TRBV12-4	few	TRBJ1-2	TGTGCCAGCAGTCCGGACAGGGGGGTCTATGGCTACACCTTC	CASSPDRGVYGYTF
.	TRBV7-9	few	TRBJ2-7	TGTGCCAGCAGCTTGGGGCGGCCGTTCGGTCTCTACGAGCAGTACTTC	CASSLGRPFGLYEQYF
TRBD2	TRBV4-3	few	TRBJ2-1	TGCGCCAGCAGCCAAGATTCACTAGCGGACATCTACAATGAGCAGTTCTTC	CASSQDSLADIYNEQFF
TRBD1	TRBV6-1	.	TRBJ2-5	TGTGCCAGCAGTGGACTACGGACAGGGGTGGGGGAGACCCAGTACTTC	CASSGLRTGVGETQYF
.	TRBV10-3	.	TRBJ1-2	TGTGCCATCAGTGAGGGGGGGAACTATGGCTACACCTTC	CAISEGGNYGYTF
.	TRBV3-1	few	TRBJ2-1	TGTGCCAGCAGCCAAGTCGGTGGATACAATGAGCAGTTCTTC	CASSQVGGYNEQFF
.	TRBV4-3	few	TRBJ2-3	TGCGCCAGCAGCCAAGAAGAAGCTAGCACAGATACGCAGTATTTT	CASSQEEASTDTQYF
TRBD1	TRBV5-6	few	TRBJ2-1	TGTGCCAGCAGCTTGGGGGCGGGACAGGGAATCCCCTACAATGAGCAGTTCTTC	CASSLGAGQGIPYNEQFF
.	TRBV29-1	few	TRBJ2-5	TGCAGCGTTGAGACCAGGAGACTGGAGACCCAGTACTTC	CSVETRRLETQYF
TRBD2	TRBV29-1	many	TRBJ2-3	TGCAGCGTTGAGGGACTAGCGGGGAGCACAGATACGCAGTATTTT	CSVEGLAGSTDTQYF
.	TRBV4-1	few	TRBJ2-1	TGCGCCAGCAGCCAAGTGGGGCCAACCGGACCCTACAATGAGCAGTTCTTC	CASSQVGPTGPYNEQFF
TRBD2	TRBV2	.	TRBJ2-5	TGTGCCAGCAACTGGGCTAGCGGGCAAGAGACCCAGTACTTC	CASNWASGQETQYF
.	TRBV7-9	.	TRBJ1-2	TGTGCCAGCATTGCGAATGACGCTCACTATGGCTACACCTTC	CASIANDAHYGYTF
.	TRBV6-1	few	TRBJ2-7	TGTGCCAGCACCAGTGGCGGGATCTACTACGAGCAGTACTTC	CASTSGGIYYEQYF
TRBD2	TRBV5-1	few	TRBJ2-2	TGCGCCAGCAGCTTGGCCGGGAGGCGGAACACCGGGGAGCTGTTTTTT	CASSLAGRRNTGELFF
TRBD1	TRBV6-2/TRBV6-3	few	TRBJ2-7	TGTGCCACAAACAAGCCTCGGACAGGGACATACGAGCAGTACTTC	CATNKPRTGTYEQYF
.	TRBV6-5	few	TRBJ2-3	TGTGCCAGCAGTGATGGGGGTCTTACGCAGTATTTT	CASSDGGLTQYF
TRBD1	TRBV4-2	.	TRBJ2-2	TGTGCCAGCAGCCGAAGGACAGGGAGCACCGGGGAGCTGTTTTTT	CASSRRTGSTGELFF
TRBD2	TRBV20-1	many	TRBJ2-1	TGCAGTGCTGGCCTACGGGCTAGCGGGAGATTTAGGCAGTTCTTC	CSAGLRASGRFRQFF
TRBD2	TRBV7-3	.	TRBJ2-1	TGTGCCAGCAGCCACGCTCAGCGGGACGAGCAGTTCTTC	CASSHAQRDEQFF
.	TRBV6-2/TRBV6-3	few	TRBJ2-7	TGTGCCAGCAGTTGGCTCCGGGAGCTACACGAGCAGTACTTC	CASSWLRELHEQYF
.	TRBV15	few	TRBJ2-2	TGTGCCACCAGGAAAGGAGTACAGGAGAACACCGGGGAGCTGTTTTTT	CATRKGVQENTGELFF
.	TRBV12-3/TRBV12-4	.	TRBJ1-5	.	CASSSSGSNQPQHF
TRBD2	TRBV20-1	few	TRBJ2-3	TGCAGTGCTTTCCGAGCGGGAGAGGGGGCAGATACGCAGTATTTT	CSAFRAGEGADTQYF
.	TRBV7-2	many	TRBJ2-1	TGTGCCAGCAGCCCTTTCGATACTACGGACAATGAGCAGTTCTTC	CASSPFDTTDNEQFF
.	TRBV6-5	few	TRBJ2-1	TGTGCCAGCAGTTTCACGGCGGGAACGCCCTACAATGAGCAGTTCTTC	CASSFTAGTPYNEQFF
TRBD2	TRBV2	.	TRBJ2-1	TGTGCCAGCAGCGCCCCGGGACTAGCGGAAGAGCAGTTCTTC	CASSAPGLAEEQFF
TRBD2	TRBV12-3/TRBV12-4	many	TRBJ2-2	TGTGCCAGCATTCCTAGCGGGGGGGTCACCGGGGAGCTGTTTTTT	CASIPSGGVTGELFF
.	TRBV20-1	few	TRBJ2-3	TGCAGTGAGGTTTTGTGGGGATCCACAGATACGCAGTATTTT	CSEVLWGSTDTQYF
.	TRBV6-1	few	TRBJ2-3	TGTGCCAGCTCGAACGGAGTAGCTATGGCAGATACGCAGTATTTT	CASSNGVAMADTQYF
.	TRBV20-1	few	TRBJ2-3	TGCAGTGCTAGTCGAGGGAATGTAGGAGATACGCAGTATTTT	CSASRGNVGDTQYF
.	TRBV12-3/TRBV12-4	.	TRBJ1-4	TGTGCCAGCAGCACAGGGCTCGCCTTCGCAACTAATGAAAAACTGTTTTTT	CASSTGLAFATNEKLFF
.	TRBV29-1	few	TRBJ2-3	TGCAGCGTTGAACTGGGGAAGCCAGATACGCAGTATTTT	CSVELGKPDTQYF
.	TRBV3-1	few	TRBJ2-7	TGTGCCAGCAGCCAACAGCAGGGCAATGAGCAGTACTTC	CASSQQQGNEQYF
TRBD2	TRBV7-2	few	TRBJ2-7	TGTGCCAGCAGCTTAGGCCCTAGCGGGGCCTCTTACGAGCAGTACTTC	CASSLGPSGASYEQYF
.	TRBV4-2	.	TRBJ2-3	TGTGCCAGCAGCCAAGATCAAAACGCCAGGACGCAGTATTTT	CASSQDQNARTQYF
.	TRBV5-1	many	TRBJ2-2	TGCGCCAGCAGCTTGAGGAGTGGGGAGACCGGGGAGCTGTTTTTT	CASSLRSGETGELFF
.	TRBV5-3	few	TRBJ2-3	TGTGCCAGTCGGGGGGCAGTCCTTTCTAGCACAGATACGCAGTATTTT	CASRGAVLSSTDTQYF
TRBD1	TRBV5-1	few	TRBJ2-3	TGCGCCAGCAGCGAAGGACAGGGTACCCCCACAGATACGCAGTATTTT	CASSEGQGTPTDTQYF
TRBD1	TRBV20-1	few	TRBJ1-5	TGCAGTGTCCTAACCGGCCAGGGGGATCAGCCCCAGCATTTT	CSVLTGQGDQPQHF
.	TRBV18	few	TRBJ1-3	TGTGCCAGCTCACCTACCAACGGAAACACCATATATTTT	CASSPTNGNTIYF